One sample yielded the 8 T cell receptor beta chains listed below, sequenced in a study of T cell responses to AZD1222 COVID-19 vaccine. TCRdb's table, derived via immunoSEQ multiplex PCR, lists solely in-frame clones and lacks some. This sample has 150,000 to 180,000 clones, with 85% to 90% found just once. The sample in question was peripheral blood, obtained on day 0 of MenACWY control vaccination. These receptors were obtained from an adult in good health.

This clone was observed a few times. In DNA form, the CDR3 reads TGTGCCAGCAGCTTGTTGCGGACTAGCTCCAATGAGCAGTTCTTC. Translation: CASSLLRTSSNEQFF. The gene calls are TRBV5-5 and TRBJ2-1, with 8 bases lining up with TRBD2. Germline V CDR1 and CDR2: SGHKS, YYEKEE (reference sequence). CDR3 length: 15 amino acids. Trimming removed 1 base from V and 6 bases from J; junction bases left unmatched: 6.

In its sample, this clone was seen once. V usage is TRBV24-1 and J usage is TRBJ1-5, with D possibly being TRBD1 (5 bases). This CDR3 has 15 amino acids. Germline loops: CDR1 KGHDR, CDR2 SFDVKD. Deletions cut 5 bases from V and 1 base from J, with 11 bases between. The CDR3 protein is CATSGGVSSNQPQHF. The CDR3 DNA is TGTGCCACCAGTGGGGGGGTGAGCAGCAATCAGCCCCAGCATTTT.

This clone was observed once. The rearrangement uses TRBV2 and TRBJ2-5; D perhaps matches TRBD2 (7 bases). The germline V gene encodes CDR1 SNHLY and CDR2 FYNNEI. The CDR3 runs to 14 residues. Trimming pared 6 bases from V and 5 bases from J, leaving 16 bases between. CDR3: CASRGGVHGETQYF. The DNA for the CDR3 is TGTGCCAGCAGAGGGGGGGTCCACGGGGAGACCCAGTACTTC.

Only one count was recorded for this clone. The chain links TRBV9 to TRBJ2-7; D is unresolved. V was shortened by 0 bases and J by 2 bases, with 9 bases between the two germline ends. Germline V gene sequence: CDR1 SGDLS, CDR2 YYNGEE. CDR3 length equals 14 residues. The CDR3 reads CASSVGLETYEQYF. The CDR3 bases are TGTGCCAGCAGCGTAGGGCTAGAAACCTACGAGCAGTACTTC. The full variable domain, in which reference TRBV9 and TRBJ2-7 provide the parts outside the CDR3, is DSGVTQTPKHLITATGQRVTLRCSPRSGDLSVYWYQQSLDQGLQFLIQYYNGEERAKGNILERFSAQQFPDLHSELNLSSLELGDSALYFCASSVGLETYEQYFGPGTRLTVT.

The chain couples TRBV28 to TRBJ2-5; D is perhaps TRBD1 or TRBD2 (5 bases each). CDR3 size: 14 residues. The germline CDR1 and CDR2 sequences are MDHEN and SYDVKM. V lost 6 bases to trimming and J lost 5 bases, with 16 bases between them. CDR3 protein: CASSRDGGMETQYF. The DNA of the CDR3 is TGTGCCAGCAGCCGGGACGGAGGCATGGAGACCCAGTACTTC.

This chain joins TRBV7-9 and TRBJ1-4; TRBD1 is a possible D gene (5 bases). V gave up 6 bases and J gave up 3 bases, with 14 bases separating them. CDR1 and CDR2 from the germline V gene are SEHNR and FQNEAQ (reference sequence). This CDR3 spans 15 amino acids. The CDR3 is CASSSRGVSNEKLFF. Written as DNA, the CDR3 is TGTGCCAGCAGTTCCCGGGGGGTCTCTAATGAAAAACTGTTTTTT.

The V call is TRBV9, the J call TRBJ2-1; 8 bases are a match to TRBD1. V lost 3 bases, J lost 3 bases, and 5 bases stayed unmatched. The germline CDR1 and CDR2 sequences are SGDLS and YYNGEE. This CDR3 has 15 residues. This CDR3 reads CASSAPGQVYNEQFF. The CDR3 nucleotides are TGTGCCAGCAGCGCCCCGGGACAGGTCTACAATGAGCAGTTCTTC.

CDR3: CASSPQAGTPYNEQFF. CDR3 nucleotide sequence: TGTGCCAGCAGCCCCCAGGCGGGGACCCCCTACAATGAGCAGTTCTTC. This chain links TRBV7-9 with TRBJ2-1; TRBD2 is a possible D gene (6 bases). In germline, CDR1 is SEHNR, CDR2 FQNEAQ (reference sequence). V was pared by 5 bases and J by 2 bases, with 16 bases between. The CDR3 sequence is 16 residues long.